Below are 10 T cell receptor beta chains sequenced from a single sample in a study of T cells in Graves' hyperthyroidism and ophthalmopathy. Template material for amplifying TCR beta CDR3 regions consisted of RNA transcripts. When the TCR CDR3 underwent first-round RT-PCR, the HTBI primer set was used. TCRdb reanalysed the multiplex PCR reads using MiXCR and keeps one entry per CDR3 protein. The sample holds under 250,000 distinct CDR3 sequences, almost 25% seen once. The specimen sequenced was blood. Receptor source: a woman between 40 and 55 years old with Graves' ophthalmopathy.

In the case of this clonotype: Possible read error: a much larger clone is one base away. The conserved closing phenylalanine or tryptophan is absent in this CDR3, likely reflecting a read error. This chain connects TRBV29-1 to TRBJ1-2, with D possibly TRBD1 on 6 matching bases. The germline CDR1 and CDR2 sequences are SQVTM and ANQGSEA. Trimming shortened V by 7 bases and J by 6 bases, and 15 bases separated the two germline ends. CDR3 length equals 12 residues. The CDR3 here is CSASDSLNGYTI. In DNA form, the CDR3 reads TGCAGCGCCTCGGACAGTTTGAATGGCTACACCATC.

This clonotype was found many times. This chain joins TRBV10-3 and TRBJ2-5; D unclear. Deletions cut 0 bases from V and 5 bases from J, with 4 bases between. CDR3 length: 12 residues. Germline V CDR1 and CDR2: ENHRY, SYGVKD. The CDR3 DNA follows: TGTGCCATCAGTGAGTCGGGGGAGACCCAGTACTTC. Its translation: CAISESGETQYF.

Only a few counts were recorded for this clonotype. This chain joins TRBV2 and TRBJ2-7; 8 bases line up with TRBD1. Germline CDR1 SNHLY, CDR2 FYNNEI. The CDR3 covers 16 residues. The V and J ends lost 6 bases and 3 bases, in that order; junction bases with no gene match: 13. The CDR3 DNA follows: TGTGCCAGCAGCGGGGACAGGTTCCCCAGTCGCTACGAGCAGTACTTC. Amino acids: CASSGDRFPSRYEQYF.

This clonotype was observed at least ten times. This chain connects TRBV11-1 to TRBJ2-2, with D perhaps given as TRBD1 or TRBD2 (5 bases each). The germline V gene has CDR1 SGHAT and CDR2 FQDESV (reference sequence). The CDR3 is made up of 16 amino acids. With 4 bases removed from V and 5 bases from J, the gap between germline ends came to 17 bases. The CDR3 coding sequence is TGTGCCAGCAGCTCTGCCGGGGCTCGATTAACCGGGGAGCTGTTTTTT. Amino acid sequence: CASSSAGARLTGELFF.

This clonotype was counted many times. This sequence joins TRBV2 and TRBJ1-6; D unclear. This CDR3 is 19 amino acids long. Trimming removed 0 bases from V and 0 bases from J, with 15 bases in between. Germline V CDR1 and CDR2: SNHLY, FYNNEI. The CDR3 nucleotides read TGTGCCAGCAGTGAAGCGAGTACTGGCTTAAGCTCCTATAATTCACCCCTCCACTTT. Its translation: CASSEASTGLSSYNSPLHF.

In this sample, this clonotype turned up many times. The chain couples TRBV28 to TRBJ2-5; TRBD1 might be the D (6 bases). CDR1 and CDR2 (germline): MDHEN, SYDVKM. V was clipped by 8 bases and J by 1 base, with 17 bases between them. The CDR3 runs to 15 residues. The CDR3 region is CASFEPGHPQETQYF. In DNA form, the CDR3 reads TGTGCCAGCTTTGAACCGGGACACCCCCAAGAGACCCAGTACTTC.

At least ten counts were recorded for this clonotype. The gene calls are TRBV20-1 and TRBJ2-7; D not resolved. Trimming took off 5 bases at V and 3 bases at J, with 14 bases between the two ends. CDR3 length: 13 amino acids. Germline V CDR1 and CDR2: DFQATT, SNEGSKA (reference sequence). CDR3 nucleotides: TGCAGTGCTCGCCCGGGCAGTGTCTACGAGCAGTACTTC. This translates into CSARPGSVYEQYF.

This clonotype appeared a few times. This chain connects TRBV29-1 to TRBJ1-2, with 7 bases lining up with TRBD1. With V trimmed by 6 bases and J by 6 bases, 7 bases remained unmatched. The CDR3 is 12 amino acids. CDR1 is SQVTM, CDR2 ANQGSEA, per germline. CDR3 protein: CSVTTGADGYTF. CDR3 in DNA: TGCAGCGTCACAACAGGGGCGGATGGCTACACCTTC.

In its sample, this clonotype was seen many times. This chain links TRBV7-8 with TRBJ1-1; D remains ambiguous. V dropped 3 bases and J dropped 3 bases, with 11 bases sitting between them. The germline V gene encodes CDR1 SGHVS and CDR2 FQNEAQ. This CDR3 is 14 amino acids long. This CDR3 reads CASSFGVGDTEAFF. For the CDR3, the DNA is TGTGCCAGCAGCTTTGGCGTAGGTGACACTGAAGCTTTCTTT.

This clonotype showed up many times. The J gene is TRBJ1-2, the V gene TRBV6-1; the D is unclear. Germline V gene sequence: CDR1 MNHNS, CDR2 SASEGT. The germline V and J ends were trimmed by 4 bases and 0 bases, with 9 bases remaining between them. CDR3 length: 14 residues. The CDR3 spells CASSASWTNYGYTF. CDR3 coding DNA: TGTGCCAGCAGTGCCTCCTGGACTAACTATGGCTACACCTTC.